This is a list of T cell receptor beta chains from one sample in a study of cytomegalovirus exposure and HLA in healthy donors. This table comes from immunoSEQ multiplex PCR, and its TCRdb copy is limited to in-frame clones, with some not included. This sample has fewer than 200,000 clones; roughly 75% occur once, and the top ten carry 4.5% to 6%. Sequenced sample: PBMCs. The receptor source for this set is a man in his forties in good health and CMV-seronegative. Each CDR3 is given with its conserved first and last residue. The D gene is left open where the match is weak. The size field is filled for only some rows; it gives once, few, many or a size class.

cdr3_aa: CAISDQGGNQPQHF
cdr3_nt: TGTGCCATCAGTGACCAGGGCGGCAATCAGCCCCAGCATTTT
d_call: .
j_call: TRBJ1-5
clone_size: .
v_call: TRBV10-3

cdr3_aa: CASSEEDRAWYEQYF
cdr3_nt: TGTGCCAGCAGTGAAGAAGACAGGGCTTGGTACGAGCAGTACTTC
d_call: TRBD1
j_call: TRBJ2-7
clone_size: .
v_call: TRBV27

cdr3_aa: CASSTPGANTEAFF
cdr3_nt: TGTGCCAGCAGCACCCCAGGGGCGAACACTGAAGCTTTCTTT
d_call: .
j_call: TRBJ1-1
clone_size: few
v_call: TRBV5-5

cdr3_aa: CASSSTVPWVEKLFF
cdr3_nt: TGTGCCAGCAGCTCCACAGTTCCTTGGGTCGAAAAACTGTTTTTT
d_call: .
j_call: TRBJ1-4
clone_size: once
v_call: TRBV7-7

cdr3_aa: CASSPERTDYTGELFF
cdr3_nt: TGTGCCAGCTCACCAGAAAGGACTGACTACACCGGGGAGCTGTTTTTT
d_call: .
j_call: TRBJ2-2
clone_size: .
v_call: TRBV18

cdr3_aa: CASTGLESSGYNEQFF
cdr3_nt: TGTGCCAGCACCGGACTAGAATCCTCTGGGTACAATGAGCAGTTCTTC
d_call: TRBD2
j_call: TRBJ2-1
clone_size: .
v_call: TRBV27

cdr3_aa: CASSQDVQGTQYF
cdr3_nt: TGTGCCAGCAGCCAAGACGTACAGGGAACGCAGTATTTT
d_call: .
j_call: TRBJ2-3
clone_size: .
v_call: TRBV14

cdr3_aa: CASSLEGVNYGYTF
cdr3_nt: TGTGCCAGCAGCTTGGAAGGGGTTAACTATGGCTACACCTTC
d_call: .
j_call: TRBJ1-2
clone_size: few
v_call: TRBV5-4

cdr3_aa: CASSFELQGRGGYTF
cdr3_nt: TGCGCCAGCAGCTTCGAACTACAGGGAAGAGGCGGCTACACCTTC
d_call: .
j_call: TRBJ1-2
clone_size: once
v_call: TRBV5-1

cdr3_aa: CASSSAGLARGQPQHF
cdr3_nt: TGTGCCAGCAGTTCCGCGGGACTGGCGAGGGGCCAGCCCCAGCATTTT
d_call: .
j_call: TRBJ1-5
clone_size: .
v_call: TRBV27

cdr3_aa: CASRQPGQNTEAFF
cdr3_nt: TGTGCCAGCAGACAACCGGGACAGAACACTGAAGCTTTCTTT
d_call: .
j_call: TRBJ1-1
clone_size: .
v_call: TRBV6-1

cdr3_aa: CASSPVAGRETQYF
cdr3_nt: TGTGCCAGCAGCCCTGTTGCGGGGAGAGAGACCCAGTACTTC
d_call: .
j_call: TRBJ2-5
clone_size: .
v_call: TRBV11-2

cdr3_aa: CASSSRQSYEQYF
cdr3_nt: TGTGCCAGCAGCTCCCGACAGAGCTACGAGCAGTACTTC
d_call: .
j_call: TRBJ2-7
clone_size: .
v_call: TRBV7-2

cdr3_aa: CASIQGGSGYTF
cdr3_nt: TGTGCCAGCATCCAGGGGGGCTCTGGCTACACCTTC
d_call: TRBD1
j_call: TRBJ1-2
clone_size: .
v_call: TRBV6-1

cdr3_aa: CAWSVRGRDYNEQFF
cdr3_nt: TGTGCCTGGAGTGTTAGAGGGAGGGACTACAATGAGCAGTTCTTC
d_call: TRBD2
j_call: TRBJ2-1
clone_size: once
v_call: TRBV30

cdr3_aa: CASSFGNPGPYEQYF
cdr3_nt: TGCGCCAGCAGTTTTGGGAACCCAGGGCCTTACGAGCAGTACTTC
d_call: .
j_call: TRBJ2-7
clone_size: once
v_call: TRBV5-1

cdr3_aa: CASTIAGEVSEQFF
cdr3_nt: TGTGCCAGCACCATAGCGGGAGAGGTCAGTGAGCAGTTCTTC
d_call: TRBD2
j_call: TRBJ2-1
clone_size: once
v_call: TRBV27

cdr3_aa: CASSPQGIDTEAFF
cdr3_nt: TGTGCCAGCAGCCCCCAGGGAATAGACACTGAAGCTTTCTTT
d_call: .
j_call: TRBJ1-1
clone_size: .
v_call: TRBV5-4

cdr3_aa: CAISETGGGVYF
cdr3_nt: TGTGCCATCAGTGAGACCGGAGGGGGCGTGTATTTT
d_call: .
j_call: TRBJ2-3
clone_size: .
v_call: TRBV10-3

cdr3_aa: CASSLSDRESDTQYF
cdr3_nt: TGTGCCAGCAGTTTATCGGACAGAGAGTCAGATACGCAGTATTTT
d_call: .
j_call: TRBJ2-3
clone_size: .
v_call: TRBV27

cdr3_aa: CASSQDAQGYGEQYF
cdr3_nt: TGCGCCAGCAGCCAAGATGCGCAGGGGTATGGGGAGCAGTACTTC
d_call: .
j_call: TRBJ2-7
clone_size: once
v_call: TRBV4-3

cdr3_aa: CASSPQLQGTSFF
cdr3_nt: TGTGCCAGCAGCCCGCAACTGCAGGGCACATCGTTCTTC
d_call: .
j_call: TRBJ2-1
clone_size: .
v_call: TRBV7-2

cdr3_aa: CASTGTDQETQYF
cdr3_nt: TGCGCCAGCACCGGGACAGACCAAGAGACCCAGTACTTC
d_call: TRBD1
j_call: TRBJ2-5
clone_size: .
v_call: TRBV5-1

cdr3_aa: CASSSNWGGQEKLFF
cdr3_nt: TGTGCCAGCAGCTCAAACTGGGGAGGGCAAGAAAAACTGTTTTTT
d_call: .
j_call: TRBJ1-4
clone_size: .
v_call: TRBV7-2

cdr3_aa: CASSDTQTHPYEQYF
cdr3_nt: TGCGCCAGCAGCGACACACAGACACACCCCTACGAGCAGTACTTC
d_call: .
j_call: TRBJ2-7
clone_size: .
v_call: TRBV5-1

cdr3_aa: CASNLAGPYEQYF
cdr3_nt: TGTGCCAGCAACCTAGCGGGACCCTACGAGCAGTACTTC
d_call: TRBD2
j_call: TRBJ2-7
clone_size: .
v_call: TRBV6-1

cdr3_aa: CASSSLGGGVVQPQHF
cdr3_nt: TGTGCCAGCAGCTCCCTCGGCGGAGGGGTGGTTCAGCCCCAGCATTTT
d_call: .
j_call: TRBJ1-5
clone_size: .
v_call: TRBV7-2

cdr3_aa: CASRSAGGAQTDTEAFF
cdr3_nt: TGTGCCAGCAGATCGGCCGGGGGGGCGCAGACCGACACTGAAGCTTTCTTT
d_call: .
j_call: TRBJ1-1
clone_size: .
v_call: TRBV7-9

cdr3_aa: CASSSNSGRRETQYF
cdr3_nt: TGTGCCAGCAGCTCAAATAGCGGGAGAAGGGAGACCCAGTACTTC
d_call: TRBD2
j_call: TRBJ2-5
clone_size: .
v_call: TRBV7-3

cdr3_aa: CASSPETGNTEAFF
cdr3_nt: TGTGCCAGCAGCCCGGAGACAGGGAACACTGAAGCTTTCTTT
d_call: .
j_call: TRBJ1-1
clone_size: few
v_call: TRBV9

cdr3_aa: CASSRRGAGELFF
cdr3_nt: TGCGCCAGCAGCCGACGGGGGGCCGGGGAGCTGTTTTTT
d_call: TRBD2
j_call: TRBJ2-2
clone_size: .
v_call: TRBV5-1

cdr3_aa: CASSPTGSGETQYF
cdr3_nt: TGTGCCAGCAGCCCCACCGGATCAGGGGAGACCCAGTACTTC
d_call: .
j_call: TRBJ2-5
clone_size: once
v_call: TRBV7-3

cdr3_aa: CASSRLQSYQETQYF
cdr3_nt: TGTGCCAGCAGCCGGTTACAGTCGTACCAAGAGACCCAGTACTTC
d_call: .
j_call: TRBJ2-5
clone_size: .
v_call: TRBV14

cdr3_aa: CASSGAGFTDTQYF
cdr3_nt: TGTGCCAGCAGTGGGGCGGGCTTCACAGATACGCAGTATTTT
d_call: .
j_call: TRBJ2-3
clone_size: few
v_call: TRBV6-4

cdr3_aa: CSVNTGPSGNTIYF
cdr3_nt: TGCAGCGTGAACACAGGCCCCTCTGGAAACACCATATATTTT
d_call: .
j_call: TRBJ1-3
clone_size: few
v_call: TRBV29-1

cdr3_aa: CASSVTSGNNEQFF
cdr3_nt: TGTGCCAGCAGCGTGACTAGCGGAAACAATGAGCAGTTCTTC
d_call: TRBD2
j_call: TRBJ2-1
clone_size: .
v_call: TRBV9

cdr3_aa: CAWSVRGGRGTGELFF
cdr3_nt: TGTGCCTGGAGTGTAAGGGGCGGGAGAGGGACCGGGGAGCTGTTTTTT
d_call: TRBD2
j_call: TRBJ2-2
clone_size: .
v_call: TRBV30

cdr3_aa: CASSYQGRGEAFF
cdr3_nt: TGTGCCAGCAGTTACCAGGGGCGCGGAGAAGCTTTCTTT
d_call: .
j_call: TRBJ1-1
clone_size: .
v_call: TRBV6-5

cdr3_aa: CASSPPTGSTDTQYF
cdr3_nt: TGTGCCAGCAGCCCCCCGACAGGCAGCACAGATACGCAGTATTTT
d_call: .
j_call: TRBJ2-3
clone_size: .
v_call: TRBV9

cdr3_aa: CASRLNSRGNYGYTF
cdr3_nt: TGTGCCAGTAGACTAAATTCCAGGGGAAACTATGGCTACACCTTC
d_call: .
j_call: TRBJ1-2
clone_size: .
v_call: TRBV19

cdr3_aa: CASSEHRGKDTEAFF
cdr3_nt: TGTGCCAGCAGCGAACACAGGGGGAAAGACACTGAAGCTTTCTTT
d_call: TRBD1
j_call: TRBJ1-1
clone_size: .
v_call: TRBV9

cdr3_aa: CASSLSLTGTVTYEQYF
cdr3_nt: TGCGCCAGCAGCTTATCCCTAACAGGGACGGTTACTTACGAGCAGTACTTC
d_call: .
j_call: TRBJ2-7
clone_size: few
v_call: TRBV5-1

cdr3_aa: CASSLRQGHTDTQYF
cdr3_nt: TGTGCCAGCAGCTTGAGGCAGGGACATACAGATACGCAGTATTTT
d_call: .
j_call: TRBJ2-3
clone_size: few
v_call: TRBV5-4

cdr3_aa: CASSGDRGNQPQHF
cdr3_nt: TGTGCCAGCAGTGGGGACAGGGGCAATCAGCCCCAGCATTTT
d_call: TRBD1
j_call: TRBJ1-5
clone_size: few
v_call: TRBV6-1

cdr3_aa: CASSGQLSYEQYF
cdr3_nt: TGTGCCAGTAGTGGTCAACTCTCCTACGAGCAGTACTTC
d_call: .
j_call: TRBJ2-7
clone_size: .
v_call: TRBV19

cdr3_aa: CASSFSGGLTEAFF
cdr3_nt: TGTGCCAGCAGCTTCTCAGGAGGCCTAACTGAAGCTTTCTTT
d_call: .
j_call: TRBJ1-1
clone_size: .
v_call: TRBV7-9

cdr3_aa: CASSQDGAGTNEQYF
cdr3_nt: TGCGCCAGCAGCCAAGATGGGGCAGGAACCAACGAGCAGTACTTC
d_call: .
j_call: TRBJ2-7
clone_size: few
v_call: TRBV5-1

cdr3_aa: CAWSSRRGQGIADTQYF
cdr3_nt: TGTGCCTGGTCCTCCCGTCGGGGACAGGGGATCGCAGATACGCAGTATTTT
d_call: TRBD1
j_call: TRBJ2-3
clone_size: .
v_call: TRBV30

cdr3_aa: CASSFTGTDTGELFF
cdr3_nt: TGTGCCAGCAGTTTTACTGGGACAGACACCGGGGAGCTGTTTTTT
d_call: TRBD1
j_call: TRBJ2-2
clone_size: .
v_call: TRBV11-2

cdr3_aa: CASGESTDTQYF
cdr3_nt: TGTGCCAGCGGAGAGAGCACAGATACGCAGTATTTT
d_call: .
j_call: TRBJ2-3
clone_size: .
v_call: TRBV19

cdr3_aa: CAWSRQSTDTQYF
cdr3_nt: TGTGCCTGGAGTCGACAGAGCACAGATACGCAGTATTTT
d_call: .
j_call: TRBJ2-3
clone_size: .
v_call: TRBV30

cdr3_aa: CASSLDRGRQYF
cdr3_nt: TGTGCCAGCAGCTTAGACAGGGGCCGGCAGTACTTC
d_call: TRBD1
j_call: TRBJ2-7
clone_size: .
v_call: TRBV5-6

cdr3_aa: CASSLRGEQFF
cdr3_nt: TGCGCCAGCAGCTTAAGAGGCGAGCAGTTCTTC
d_call: .
j_call: TRBJ2-1
clone_size: .
v_call: TRBV5-1

cdr3_aa: CASSPPSVARNEQFF
cdr3_nt: TGTGCCAGCTCACCACCGAGCGTAGCCCGCAATGAGCAGTTCTTC
d_call: .
j_call: TRBJ2-1
clone_size: few
v_call: TRBV18

cdr3_aa: CASSLGQGIGSPLHF
cdr3_nt: TGTGCCAGCAGCTTGGGACAGGGGATTGGATCACCCCTCCACTTT
d_call: TRBD1
j_call: TRBJ1-6
clone_size: .
v_call: TRBV5-6